The clone carrying this T cell receptor beta chain was observed a few times. The antigen is unknown. PCR was performed using 60 Vbeta and 13 Jbeta primers. Some clones are missing from TCRdb's copy, which holds only in-frame ones; the method was immunoSEQ multiplex PCR. Seen here are roughly 150,000 clones, 82% observed once, and the top ten hold 5.5% to 8.5%. The data are from a study of cytomegalovirus exposure and HLA in healthy donors. Findings and caveats of the study: Cytomegalovirus status was reportedly diagnosed by the classifier with high sensitivity and specificity. An Asian-associated ancestry cluster reportedly showed fewer N-insertions than the roughly 670-donor mean in a later analysis. Researchers counted approximately 160 TCR beta chains as cytomegalovirus-associated. One cluster of highly shared sequence variants probably arose as a sequencing artifact.

The receptor comes from a woman aged 45-59 years in good health and CMV-seropositive. Sequencing was performed on PBMCs.

The CDR3 protein is CAWSAGYNEKLFF. In nucleotides, the CDR3 is TGTGCCTGGAGTGCAGGCTATAATGAAAAACTGTTTTTT. The rearrangement uses TRBV30 and TRBJ1-4; D is undetermined. Looked up from germline, CDR1 is GTSNPN and CDR2 is SVGIG (reference sequence). V lost 1 base and J lost 4, with 7 bases in between. The CDR3 length is 13 residues.